Shown below are 21 T cell receptor beta chains from a single sample sequenced in a study of blood T cell repertoires in COVID-19. TCRdb's copy holds only in-frame clones and misses some; the assay was immunoSEQ multiplex PCR. Among fewer than 300,000 clones listed, about nine tenths were seen once. Sequenced input: peripheral blood. Receptors were obtained from a man between 60 and 70 years old who had recovered from COVID-19.

V gene TRBV18 combines with J gene TRBJ2-7, with 10 nucleotides matching TRBD1. After removal of 4 bases from V and 2 bases from J, the junction contained 8 bases not matched to a gene. Germline assignment: CDR1 KGHSH and CDR2 LQKENI. The CDR3 has 16 amino acids. In nucleotides, the CDR3 is TGTGCCAGCTCACGCTATCCGGGACAGGGGACCTACGAGCAGTACTTC. It translates to CASSRYPGQGTYEQYF.

CDR3 amino acids: CASSPLRGSQSSYNEQFF. CDR3 coding DNA: TGTGCCAGCTCACCATTACGGGGATCACAGAGCTCCTACAATGAGCAGTTCTTC. The chain joins TRBV18 to TRBJ2-1; a possible D gene is TRBD2 (5 bases). CDR3 size: 18 residues. The V and J ends lost 2 bases and 0 bases respectively, with 17 bases between them. Germline loops: CDR1 KGHSH, CDR2 LQKENI. Variable domain in full (rest from reference TRBV18 and TRBJ2-1): NAGVMQNPRHLVRRRGQEARLRCSPMKGHSHVYWYRQLPEEGLKFMVYLQKENIIDESGMPKERFSAEFPKEGPSILRIQQVVRGDSAAYFCASSPLRGSQSSYNEQFFGPGTRLTVL.

This chain connects TRBV27 to TRBJ2-3; the D gene is possibly TRBD1 (5 bases). Trimming left V 0 bases short and J 3 bases short, with 13 bases between. CDR1 and CDR2 from the germline V gene are MNHEY and SMNVEV (reference sequence). The CDR3 is 16 amino acids. CDR3 region: CASSLSGRRTTDTQYF. The DNA of the CDR3 is TGTGCCAGCAGTTTATCAGGTCGGCGGACAACAGATACGCAGTATTTT.

This clone has only one observation. The chain joins TRBV5-1 to TRBJ1-4; D call uncertain. With 4 bases removed from V and 7 bases from J, the gap between germline ends came to 17 bases. The V gene's germline CDR1 is SGHRS and CDR2 YFSETQ. The CDR3 runs 15 residues. This CDR3 is CASSGVQTGSEKLFF. CDR3 DNA: TGCGCCAGCAGCGGCGTCCAGACTGGGAGTGAAAAACTGTTTTTT.

The chain joins TRBV19 to TRBJ1-2; TRBD1 agrees at 8 bases. CDR3 size: 16 residues. J lost 8 bases, V lost 3 bases, and 14 bases had no gene match. Germline loops: CDR1 LNHDA, CDR2 SQIVND (reference sequence). CDR3 in amino acids: CASSMEQGVSLRGYTF. CDR3 nucleotide sequence: TGTGCCAGTAGTATGGAACAGGGGGTTAGTCTCCGGGGCTACACCTTC.

The V call is TRBV7-8, the J call TRBJ1-2; a possible D gene is TRBD1 (5 bases). Germline CDR1 reads SGHVS; CDR2 reads FQNEAQ. The CDR3 runs to 14 residues. Trimming removed 1 base from V and 4 bases from J, with 10 bases in between. The CDR3 region is CASSLGDSRYGYTF. CDR3 bases: TGTGCCAGCAGCTTAGGCGACAGCCGCTATGGCTACACCTTC.

The CDR3 DNA follows: TGTGCCAGCAGCTTAAGGGTGGGGGGGAATCAGCCCCAGCATTTT. Translation: CASSLRVGGNQPQHF. The chain recombines TRBV7-4 with TRBJ1-5, with D perhaps TRBD1 (5 bases). V lost 2 bases, J lost 4 bases, and 12 bases lay in between. CDR3 length: 15 residues. Germline-derived CDR1 and CDR2 are SGHVT and SQSDAQ. Full variable domain (outside the CDR3, taken from reference TRBV7-4 and TRBJ1-5): GAGVSQSPRYKVAKRGRDVALRCDSISGHVTLYWYRQTLGQGSEVLTYSQSDAQRDKSGRPSGRFSAERPERSVSTLKIQRTEQGDSAVYLCASSLRVGGNQPQHFGDGTRLSIL.

This clone occurred once. CDR3 sequence: CASSDSSQAGQGVGNQPQHF. The DNA of the CDR3 is TGTGCCAGCAGTGACTCGAGTCAAGCGGGACAGGGTGTCGGGAATCAGCCCCAGCATTTT. V usage is TRBV6-4 and J usage is TRBJ1-5; 9 bases are a match to TRBD1. The V gene's germline CDR1 is MRHNA and CDR2 SNTAGT. V lost 0 bases, J lost 4 bases, and 16 bases stayed unmatched. This CDR3 is 20 amino acids long.

This sequence joins TRBV11-1 and TRBJ2-3, with 9 nucleotides matching TRBD2. With V trimmed by 3 bases and J by 6 bases, 4 bases remained unmatched. The CDR3 has 14 amino acids. Germline CDR1 SGHAT, CDR2 FQDESV (reference sequence). CDR3 amino acids: CASSLGLATDTQYF. As DNA, the CDR3 is TGTGCCAGCAGCTTGGGACTAGCAACCGATACGCAGTATTTT.

This chain connects TRBV30 to TRBJ2-1; 7 nucleotides line up with TRBD1. This CDR3 is 15 amino acids long. CDR1 and CDR2 from the germline V gene are GTSNPN and SVGIG (reference sequence). Germline trimming cut 2 bases from V and 4 bases from J; bases unmatched to any gene: 8. In DNA, the CDR3 is TGTGCCTGGAGTCCCCTGGGGACAGCGTACAATGAGCAGTTCTTC. Protein: CAWSPLGTAYNEQFF.

This chain connects TRBV7-6 to TRBJ2-5; D is unresolved. CDR3 size: 14 residues. Trimming took 1 base from V and 1 from J, leaving 7 bases between them. Germline V gene sequence: CDR1 SGHVS, CDR2 FNYEAQ. CDR3: CASSLGGSQETQYF. The DNA for the CDR3 is TGTGCCAGCAGCTTAGGTGGCAGCCAAGAGACCCAGTACTTC.

J is TRBJ2-1 and V is TRBV3-1 (or the pseudogene TRBV3-2); 10 nucleotides line up with TRBD1. Per the germline V gene, CDR1 is LGHDT and CDR2 is YNNKEL (reference sequence). The CDR3 covers 16 residues. V lost 0 bases, J lost 6 bases, and 5 bases stayed unmatched. CDR3 sequence reads: CASSQEGQGLVNEQFF. The CDR3, as DNA: TGTGCCAGCAGCCAAGAGGGACAGGGGTTAGTCAATGAGCAGTTCTTC.

This CDR3 reads CASSPQGRQETQYF. The CDR3 nucleotides are TGTGCCAGCAGCCCTCAGGGGCGGCAAGAGACCCAGTACTTC. This chain joins TRBV5-4 and TRBJ2-5; tentatively, D is TRBD1 (6 bases). CDR1 and CDR2 from the germline V gene are SGHNT and YYREEE (reference sequence). The CDR3 runs 14 residues. V shed 4 bases and J shed 2 bases, with 12 bases lying between them.

The chain has TRBV5-1 and TRBJ1-3, with D maybe TRBD1 (5 bases). Looked up from germline, CDR1 is SGHRS and CDR2 is YFSETQ. With 0 bases removed from V and 4 bases from J, the gap between germline ends came to 8 bases. The CDR3 has 14 amino acids. The CDR3 bases are TGCGCCAGCAGCTTGGCCAACAGGGGAAACACCATATATTTT. It is translated as CASSLANRGNTIYF.

This chain joins TRBV7-8 and TRBJ1-1; a possible D gene is TRBD1 (5 bases). Germline loops: CDR1 SGHVS, CDR2 FQNEAQ. Trimming shortened V by 3 bases and J by 0 bases, and 8 bases separated the two germline ends. This CDR3 is 14 amino acids long. The CDR3: CASSLGQLNTEAFF. CDR3 sequence (DNA): TGTGCCAGCAGCTTGGGGCAACTGAACACTGAAGCTTTCTTT.

This clone has more than one count but fewer than ten. J is TRBJ1-2 and V is TRBV14; TRBD1 agrees at 7 bases. V shed 1 base, J shed 4 bases, and the junction held 6 bases outside the gene matches. Germline V gene data show CDR1 as SGHDN and CDR2 as FVKESK. The CDR3 loop spans 15 amino acids. CDR3 in amino acids: CASSQAGTASYGYTF. CDR3 in DNA: TGTGCCAGCAGCCAAGCGGGGACAGCAAGCTATGGCTACACCTTC.

This clone came up a few times. CDR3 DNA sequence: TGTGCCAGCAGGGACTATTTAGGGAATCAGCCCCAGCATTTT. Its translation is CASRDYLGNQPQHF. V is TRBV6-5 and J is TRBJ1-5; D gene ambiguous. Trimming removed 6 bases from V and 4 bases from J, with 13 bases in between. Germline V gene data show CDR1 as MNHEY and CDR2 as SVGAGI. The CDR3 has 14 residues.

The chain carries TRBV2 and TRBJ1-5; the D gene is possibly TRBD1 (6 bases). CDR3 size: 13 residues. Per germline, CDR1 SNHLY and CDR2 FYNNEI. The V end was cut by 6 bases, the J end by 5 bases, with 11 bases between. CDR3 in amino acids: CASSEDRDQPQHF. The CDR3 DNA sequence: TGTGCCAGCAGCGAGGACAGAGATCAGCCCCAGCATTTT.

Here the CDR3 reads CATSRAGILMNTEAFF. The CDR3 DNA is TGTGCCACCAGCAGAGCGGGGATCCTCATGAACACTGAAGCTTTCTTT. The chain employs TRBV15 and TRBJ1-1; D is undetermined. The CDR3 is 16 amino acids. V was cut by 1 base and J by 0 bases, with 12 bases left in between. Germline CDR1 reads LNHNV; CDR2 reads YYDKDF (reference sequence).

The CDR3 bases are TGTGCCAGCAGCCAAGAAGGAGGTCCTGGAAACACCATATATTTT. Translating it yields CASSQEGGPGNTIYF. V gene TRBV4-2 combines with J gene TRBJ1-3; D not certain. Deletions cut 0 bases from V and 2 bases from J, with 8 bases between. Germline V CDR1 and CDR2: LGHNA, YNFKEQ. CDR3 size: 15 residues.

The chain couples TRBV13 to TRBJ1-1; the D gene is possibly TRBD1 (5 bases). Germline loops: CDR1 PRHDT, CDR2 FYEKMQ (reference sequence). This CDR3 comprises 15 residues. Trimming left V 0 bases short and J 6 bases short, with 14 bases between. The CDR3, as DNA: TGTGCCAGCAGCTTAGGCCGGGGGTACAGCGCTGAAGCTTTCTTT. Translating it yields CASSLGRGYSAEAFF.